Listed below are T cell receptor beta chains from one sample, sequenced in a study of CD8+ T cells in alopecia areata. Method: immunoSEQ multiplex PCR; TCRdb's copy keeps in-frame clones and lacks some. This table holds 170,000 or so clones, 50% to 60% found once. The source was CD4+ T cells sorted from blood, collected at week 0. The receptors were sampled from a human donor with alopecia areata. The CDR3 runs from the conserved cysteine through the conserved F or W. The D gene is left open where the match is weak. Clone size is given for some rows only: seen once, a few or many times, or a class if the clone is expanded.

J	D	V	size	CDR3	DNA
TRBJ2-5	TRBD1	TRBV14	few	CASSQDGTGEETQYF	TGTGCCAGCAGCCAAGACGGGACAGGAGAGGAGACCCAGTACTTC
TRBJ1-2	NA	TRBV29-1	few	CSAGTRNYGYTF	TGCAGCGCTGGGACCCGGAACTATGGCTACACCTTC
TRBJ2-7	NA	TRBV7-9	many	CASSFPGSEQYF	TGTGCCAGCAGCTTTCCAGGGTCCGAGCAGTACTTC
TRBJ2-1	NA	TRBV5-1	NA	CASSPESSYNEQFF	TGCGCCAGCAGCCCCGAATCCTCCTACAATGAGCAGTTCTTC
TRBJ2-5	NA	TRBV7-2	once	CASSLGAAETQYF	TGTGCCAGCAGCTTAGGGGCCGCAGAGACCCAGTACTTC
TRBJ2-3	TRBD2	TRBV29-1	NA	CSVRIAGATDTQYF	TGCAGCGTTCGGATAGCGGGGGCCACAGATACGCAGTATTTT
TRBJ1-2	NA	TRBV6-1	NA	CASSDRTYGYTF	TGTGCCAGCAGTGACAGAACCTATGGCTACACCTTC
TRBJ2-7	TRBD1	TRBV15	NA	CATSRGSGQGFTYEQYF	TGTGCCACCAGCAGGGGATCGGGACAGGGATTTACCTACGAGCAGTACTTC
TRBJ2-2	NA	TRBV11-2	few	CASSRGTAGVTGELFF	TGTGCCAGCAGCCGGGGGACAGCGGGAGTCACCGGGGAGCTGTTTTTT
TRBJ1-5	NA	TRBV23-1	few	CASSQSRQVSFQPQHF	TGCGCCAGCAGTCAATCCCGGCAGGTTTCTTTTCAGCCCCAGCATTTT
TRBJ1-4	NA	TRBV27	NA	CASRSPGASGKLFF	TGTGCCAGCAGATCCCCCGGGGCCAGCGGAAAACTGTTTTTT
TRBJ2-6	NA	TRBV29-1	few	CSVLLISGANVLTF	TGCAGCGTACTACTTATCTCTGGGGCCAACGTCCTGACTTTC
TRBJ1-2	NA	TRBV15	NA	CATSRDLGQVGYGYTF	TGTGCCACCAGCAGAGATCTCGGGCAGGTCGGCTATGGCTACACCTTC
TRBJ2-5	NA	TRBV25-1	NA	CASSDYSGPYLETQYF	TGTGCCAGCAGTGACTACAGCGGGCCATACCTAGAGACCCAGTACTTC
TRBJ1-4	NA	TRBV30	NA	CAGLMGGEKLFF	TGTGCCGGCCTCATGGGGGGGGAAAAACTGTTTTTT
TRBJ1-1	NA	TRBV7-8	NA	CASSPDARGTEAFF	TGTGCCAGCAGCCCTGACGCACGGGGCACTGAAGCTTTCTTT
TRBJ2-5	TRBD2	TRBV9	NA	CASSSASGAETQYF	TGTGCCAGCAGCTCAGCTAGCGGGGCAGAGACCCAGTACTTC
TRBJ1-5	NA	TRBV29-1	few	CSARIGGINQPQHF	TGCAGCGCACGTATTGGAGGGATAAATCAGCCCCAGCATTTT
TRBJ2-7	NA	TRBV5-6	few	CASSLVPQGIGSYEQYF	TGTGCCAGCAGCTTGGTTCCGCAGGGCATTGGAAGCTACGAGCAGTACTTC
TRBJ2-3	NA	TRBV30	NA	CAWSEPSTDTQYF	TGTGCCTGGAGTGAACCCAGCACAGATACGCAGTATTTT
TRBJ2-2	NA	TRBV5-6	NA	CASSLGFTGELFF	TGTGCCAGCAGCTTAGGGTTTACCGGGGAGCTGTTTTTT
TRBJ2-2	NA	TRBV10-3	NA	CAISDKNGELFF	TGTGCCATCAGTGATAAGAACGGGGAGCTGTTTTTT
TRBJ2-1	NA	TRBV2	NA	CAGYPNTGHNRFF	TGTGCCGGCTACCCCAACACCGGGCACAACCGGTTCTTC
TRBJ2-2	TRBD1	TRBV6-1	NA	CASSEGPGQGTGELFF	TGTGCCAGCAGTGAAGGTCCCGGACAGGGGACCGGGGAGCTGTTTTTT
TRBJ1-1	NA	TRBV29-1	NA	CSVEVPATNTEAFF	TGCAGCGTTGAGGTGCCAGCTACTAACACTGAAGCTTTCTTT
TRBJ2-6	NA	TRBV25-1	few	CASSEPGLGANVLTF	TGTGCCAGCAGTGAACCGGGGCTTGGGGCCAACGTCCTGACTTTC
TRBJ1-6	TRBD1	TRBV18	once	CASPTGGDNSPLHF	TGTGCCAGCCCGACAGGGGGAGATAATTCACCCCTCCACTTT
TRBJ2-7	TRBD2	TRBV5-1	once	CASSLDGGAGEQYF	TGCGCCAGCAGCTTGGACGGGGGGGCTGGCGAGCAGTACTTC
TRBJ1-4	TRBD1	TRBV29-1	NA	CSVTTGGSEKLFF	TGCAGCGTTACGACAGGGGGGTCGGAAAAACTGTTTTTT